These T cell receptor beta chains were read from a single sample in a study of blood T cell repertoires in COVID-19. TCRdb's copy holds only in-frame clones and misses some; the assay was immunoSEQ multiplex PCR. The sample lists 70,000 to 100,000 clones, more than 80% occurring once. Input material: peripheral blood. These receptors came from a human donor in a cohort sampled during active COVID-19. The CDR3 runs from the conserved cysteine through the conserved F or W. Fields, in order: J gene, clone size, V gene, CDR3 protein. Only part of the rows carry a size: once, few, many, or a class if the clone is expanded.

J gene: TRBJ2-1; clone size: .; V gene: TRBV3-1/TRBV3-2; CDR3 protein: CASSQNPGQAYNEQFF
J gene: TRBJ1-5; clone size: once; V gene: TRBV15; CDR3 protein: CATSGPTVNQPQHF
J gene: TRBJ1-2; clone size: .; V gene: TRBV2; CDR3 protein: CASSVRDRIYGYTF
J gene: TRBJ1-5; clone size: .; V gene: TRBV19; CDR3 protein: CASTPPQDRGNQPQHF
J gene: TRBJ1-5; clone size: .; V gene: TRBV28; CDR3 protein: CASSLWAGQPQHF
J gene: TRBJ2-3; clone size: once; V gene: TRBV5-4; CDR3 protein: CASSSPGQTKTDTQYF
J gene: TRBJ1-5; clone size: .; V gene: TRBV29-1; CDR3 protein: CSVREGGQPQHF
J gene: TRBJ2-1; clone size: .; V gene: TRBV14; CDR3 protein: CASSLEGSGGRVYNEQFF
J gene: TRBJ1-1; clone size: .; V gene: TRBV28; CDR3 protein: CASSMVRGTNTEAFF
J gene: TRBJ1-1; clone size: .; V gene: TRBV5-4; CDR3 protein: CASSRDRNTEAFF